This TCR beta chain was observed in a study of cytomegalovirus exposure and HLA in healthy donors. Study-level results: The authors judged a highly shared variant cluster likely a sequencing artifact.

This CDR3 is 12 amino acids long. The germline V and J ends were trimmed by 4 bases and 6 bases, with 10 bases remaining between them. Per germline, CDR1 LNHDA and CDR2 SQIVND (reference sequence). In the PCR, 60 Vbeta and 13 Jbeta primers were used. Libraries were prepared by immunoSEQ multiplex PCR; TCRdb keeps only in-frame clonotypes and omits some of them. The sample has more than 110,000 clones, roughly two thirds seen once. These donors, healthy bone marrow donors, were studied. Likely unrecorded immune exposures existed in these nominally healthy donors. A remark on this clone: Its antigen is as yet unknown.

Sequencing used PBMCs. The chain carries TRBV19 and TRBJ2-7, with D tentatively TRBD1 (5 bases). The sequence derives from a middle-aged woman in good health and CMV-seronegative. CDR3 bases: TGTGCCAGTAGTACCCAGGGTTCCGAGCAGTACTTC. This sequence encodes CASSTQGSEQYF.